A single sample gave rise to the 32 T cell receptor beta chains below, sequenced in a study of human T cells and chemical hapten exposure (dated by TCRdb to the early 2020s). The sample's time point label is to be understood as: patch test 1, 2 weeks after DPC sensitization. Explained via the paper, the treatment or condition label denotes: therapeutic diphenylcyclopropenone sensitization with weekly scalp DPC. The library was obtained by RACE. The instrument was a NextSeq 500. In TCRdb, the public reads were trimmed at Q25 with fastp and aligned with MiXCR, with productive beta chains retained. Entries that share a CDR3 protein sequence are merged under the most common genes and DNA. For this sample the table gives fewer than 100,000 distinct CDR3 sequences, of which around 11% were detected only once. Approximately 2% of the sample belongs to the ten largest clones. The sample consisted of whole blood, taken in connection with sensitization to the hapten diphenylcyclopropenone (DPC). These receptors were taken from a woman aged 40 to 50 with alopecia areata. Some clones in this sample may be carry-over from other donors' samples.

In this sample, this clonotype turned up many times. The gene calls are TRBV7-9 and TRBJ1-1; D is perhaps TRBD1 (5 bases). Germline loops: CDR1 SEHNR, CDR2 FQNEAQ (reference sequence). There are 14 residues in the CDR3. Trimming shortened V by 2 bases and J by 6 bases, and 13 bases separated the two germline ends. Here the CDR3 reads CASSLRQSSAEAFF. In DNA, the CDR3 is TGTGCCAGCAGCTTACGACAGAGTAGCGCTGAAGCTTTCTTT. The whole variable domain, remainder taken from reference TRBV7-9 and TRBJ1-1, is DTGVSQNPRHKITKRGQNVTFRCDPISEHNRLYWYRQTLGQGPEFLTYFQNEAQLEKSRLLSDRFSAERPKGSFSTLEIQRTEQGDSAMYLCASSLRQSSAEAFFGQGTRLTVV.

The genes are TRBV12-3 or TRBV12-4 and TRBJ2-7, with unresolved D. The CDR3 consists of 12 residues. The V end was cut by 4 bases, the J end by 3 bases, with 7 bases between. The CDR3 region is CASSSTSYEQYF. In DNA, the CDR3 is TGTGCCAGCAGTTCGACAAGCTACGAGCAGTACTTC.

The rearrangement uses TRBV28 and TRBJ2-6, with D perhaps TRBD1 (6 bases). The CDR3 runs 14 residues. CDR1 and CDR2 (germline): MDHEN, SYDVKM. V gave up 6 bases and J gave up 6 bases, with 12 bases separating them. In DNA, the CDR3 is TGTGCCAGCAGGCCGACAGGCGTGGCCAACGTCCTGACTTTC. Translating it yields CASRPTGVANVLTF.

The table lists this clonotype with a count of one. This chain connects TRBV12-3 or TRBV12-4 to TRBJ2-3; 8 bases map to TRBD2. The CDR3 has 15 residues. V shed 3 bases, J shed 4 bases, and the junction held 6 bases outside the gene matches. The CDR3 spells CASSFGGRRADTQYF. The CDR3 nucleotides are TGTGCCAGCAGTTTCGGCGGGAGGAGGGCAGATACGCAGTATTTT.

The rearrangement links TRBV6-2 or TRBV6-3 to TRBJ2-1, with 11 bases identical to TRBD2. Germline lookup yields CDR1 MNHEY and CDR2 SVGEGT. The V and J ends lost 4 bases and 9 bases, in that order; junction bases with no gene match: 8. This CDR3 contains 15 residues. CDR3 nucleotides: TGTGCCAGCAGTTCCCTAGCGGGAGGCAGTGGTGAGCAGTTCTTC. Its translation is CASSSLAGGSGEQFF.

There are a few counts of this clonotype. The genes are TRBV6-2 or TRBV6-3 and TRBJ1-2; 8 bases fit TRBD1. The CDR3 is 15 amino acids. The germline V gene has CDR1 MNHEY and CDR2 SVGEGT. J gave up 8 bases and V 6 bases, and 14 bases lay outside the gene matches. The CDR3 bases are TGTGCCAGCAGCTCGTCGGCCAGGGGGCTTAAAGGCTACACCTTC. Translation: CASSSSARGLKGYTF.

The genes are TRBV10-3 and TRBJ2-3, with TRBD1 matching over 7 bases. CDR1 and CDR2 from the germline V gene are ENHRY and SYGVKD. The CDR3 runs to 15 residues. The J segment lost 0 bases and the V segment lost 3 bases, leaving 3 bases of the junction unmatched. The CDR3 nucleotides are TGTGCCATCAGTGACGCCAGGGGGAGCACAGATACGCAGTATTTT. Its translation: CAISDARGSTDTQYF.

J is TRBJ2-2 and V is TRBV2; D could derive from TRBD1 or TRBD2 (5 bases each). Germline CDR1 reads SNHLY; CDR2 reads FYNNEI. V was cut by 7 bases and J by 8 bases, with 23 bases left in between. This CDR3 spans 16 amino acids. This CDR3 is CASKGLSGSGPGELFF. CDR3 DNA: TGTGCCAGCAAGGGGCTCTCGGGGTCGGGGCCTGGGGAGCTGTTTTTT.

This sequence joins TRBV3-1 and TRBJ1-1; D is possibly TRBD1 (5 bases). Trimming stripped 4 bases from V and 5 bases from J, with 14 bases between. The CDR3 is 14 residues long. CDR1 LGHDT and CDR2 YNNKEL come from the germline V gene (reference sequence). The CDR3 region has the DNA TGTGCCAGCAGCCCCCTCCGGGGGGGAACTGAAGCTTTCTTT. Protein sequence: CASSPLRGGTEAFF.

The CDR3 nucleotides are TGTGCCAGCAGCCAAGATCTCCTGAGCTCCTACAATGAGCAGTTCTTC. Amino acids: CASSQDLLSSYNEQFF. The chain links TRBV3-1 to TRBJ2-1; D not resolved. CDR1 and CDR2 (germline): LGHDT, YNNKEL (reference sequence). V gave up 0 bases and J gave up 0 bases, with 9 bases separating them. This CDR3 has 16 residues.

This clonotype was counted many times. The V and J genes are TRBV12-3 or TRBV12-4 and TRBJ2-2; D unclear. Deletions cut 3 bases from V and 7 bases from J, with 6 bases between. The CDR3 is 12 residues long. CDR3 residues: CASSFFGGELFF. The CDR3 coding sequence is TGTGCCAGCAGTTTCTTTGGCGGGGAGCTGTTTTTT.

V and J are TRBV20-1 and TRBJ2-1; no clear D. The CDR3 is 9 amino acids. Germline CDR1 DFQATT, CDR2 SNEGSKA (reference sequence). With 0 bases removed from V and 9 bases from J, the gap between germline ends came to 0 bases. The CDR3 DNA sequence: TGCAGTGCTAGAGATGAGCAGTTCTTC. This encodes CSARDEQFF.

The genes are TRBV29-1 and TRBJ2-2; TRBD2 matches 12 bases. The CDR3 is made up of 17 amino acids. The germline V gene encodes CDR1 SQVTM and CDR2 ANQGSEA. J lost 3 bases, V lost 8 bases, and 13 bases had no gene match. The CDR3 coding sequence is TGCAGCAAAACTAGCGGGAGGACCTTTAAGGACACCGGGGAGCTGTTTTTT. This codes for CSKTSGRTFKDTGELFF.

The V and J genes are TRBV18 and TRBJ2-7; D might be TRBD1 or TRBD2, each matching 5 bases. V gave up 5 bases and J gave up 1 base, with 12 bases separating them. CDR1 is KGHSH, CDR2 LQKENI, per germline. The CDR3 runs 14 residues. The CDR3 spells CASSAGWGSYEQYF. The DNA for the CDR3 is TGTGCCAGCTCAGCGGGTTGGGGGTCCTACGAGCAGTACTTC.

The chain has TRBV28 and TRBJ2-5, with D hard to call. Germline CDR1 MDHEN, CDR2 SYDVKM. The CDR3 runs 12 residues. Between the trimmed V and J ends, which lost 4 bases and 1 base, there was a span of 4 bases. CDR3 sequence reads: CASSSFQETQYF. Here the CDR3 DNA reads TGTGCCAGCAGTTCGTTCCAAGAGACCCAGTACTTC.

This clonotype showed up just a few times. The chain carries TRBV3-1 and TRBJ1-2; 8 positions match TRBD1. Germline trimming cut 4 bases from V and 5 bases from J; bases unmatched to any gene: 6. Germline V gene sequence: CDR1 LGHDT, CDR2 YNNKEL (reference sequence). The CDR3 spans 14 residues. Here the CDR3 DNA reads TGTGCCAGCAGCCGGGCCCGGACAGGGTATGGCTACACCTTC. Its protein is CASSRARTGYGYTF.

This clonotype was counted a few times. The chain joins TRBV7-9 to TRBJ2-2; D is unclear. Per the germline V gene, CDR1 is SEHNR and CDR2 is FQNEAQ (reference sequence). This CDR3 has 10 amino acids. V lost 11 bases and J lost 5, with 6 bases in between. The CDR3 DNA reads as TGTGCCCCTTCAACCGGGGAGCTGTTTTTT. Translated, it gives CAPSTGELFF. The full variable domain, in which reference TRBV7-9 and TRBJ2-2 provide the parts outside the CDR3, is DTGVSQNPRHKITKRGQNVTFRCDPISEHNRLYWYRQTLGQGPEFLTYFQNEAQLEKSRLLSDRFSAERPKGSFSTLEIQRTEQGDSAMYLCAPSTGELFFGEGSRLTVL.

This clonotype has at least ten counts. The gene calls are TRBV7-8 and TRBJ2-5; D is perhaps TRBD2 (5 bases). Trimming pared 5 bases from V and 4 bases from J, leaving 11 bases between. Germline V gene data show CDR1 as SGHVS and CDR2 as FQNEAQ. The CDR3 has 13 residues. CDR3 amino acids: CASSTGFRETQYF. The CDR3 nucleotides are TGTGCCAGCAGCACGGGGTTCCGAGAGACCCAGTACTTC.

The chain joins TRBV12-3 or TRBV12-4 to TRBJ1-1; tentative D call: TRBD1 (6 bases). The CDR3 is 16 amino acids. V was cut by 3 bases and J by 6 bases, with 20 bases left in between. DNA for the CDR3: TGTGCCAGCAGTTTCGGACTCGAACAGGGAGCCGCTGAAGCTTTCTTT. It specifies CASSFGLEQGAAEAFF.

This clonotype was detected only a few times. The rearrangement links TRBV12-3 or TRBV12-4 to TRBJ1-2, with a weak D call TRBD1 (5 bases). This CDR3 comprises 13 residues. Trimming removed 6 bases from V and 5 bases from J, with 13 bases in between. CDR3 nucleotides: TGTGCCAGCAGGCCCGGGGGTAGATATGGCTACACCTTC. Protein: CASRPGGRYGYTF.

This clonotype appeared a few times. The CDR3 sequence: CVGRDSGMEWNTGELFF. Written as DNA, the CDR3 is TGTGTCGGGCGGGATAGCGGGATGGAATGGAACACCGGGGAGCTGTTTTTT. The chain recombines TRBV7-2 with TRBJ2-2; the match to TRBD2 covers 8 bases. CDR3 length: 17 residues. Per the germline V gene, CDR1 is SGHTA and CDR2 is FQGNSA.

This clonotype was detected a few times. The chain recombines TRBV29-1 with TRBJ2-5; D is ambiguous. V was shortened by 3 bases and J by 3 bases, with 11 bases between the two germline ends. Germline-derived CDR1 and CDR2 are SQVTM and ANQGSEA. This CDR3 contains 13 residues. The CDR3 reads CSVESQAKETQYF. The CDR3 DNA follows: TGCAGCGTTGAGAGTCAGGCGAAAGAGACCCAGTACTTC.

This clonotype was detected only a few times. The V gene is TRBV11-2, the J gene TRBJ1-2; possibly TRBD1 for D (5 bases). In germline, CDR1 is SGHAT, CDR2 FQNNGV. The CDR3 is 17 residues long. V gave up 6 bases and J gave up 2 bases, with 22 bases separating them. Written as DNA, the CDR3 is TGTGCCAGCAGAAAAAACTCGGGACCTTTGGTAAACTATGGCTACACCTTC. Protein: CASRKNSGPLVNYGYTF.

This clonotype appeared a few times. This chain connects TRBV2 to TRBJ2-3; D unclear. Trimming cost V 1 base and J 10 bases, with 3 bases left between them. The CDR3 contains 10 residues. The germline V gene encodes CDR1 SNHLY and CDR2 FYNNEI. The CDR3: CASSEEAQYF. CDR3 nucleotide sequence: TGTGCCAGCAGTGAAGAGGCGCAGTATTTT.

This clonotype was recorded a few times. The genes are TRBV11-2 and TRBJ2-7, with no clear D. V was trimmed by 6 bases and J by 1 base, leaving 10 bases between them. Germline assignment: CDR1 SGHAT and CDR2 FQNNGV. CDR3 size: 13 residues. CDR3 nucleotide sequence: TGTGCCAGCAGGCTCGGAAATTCCTACGAGCAGTACTTC. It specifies CASRLGNSYEQYF. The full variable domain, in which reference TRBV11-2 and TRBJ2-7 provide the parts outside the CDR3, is EAGVAQSPRYKIIEKRQSVAFWCNPISGHATLYWYQQILGQGPKLLIQFQNNGVVDDSQLPKDRFSAERLKGVDSTLKIQPAKLEDSAVYLCASRLGNSYEQYFGPGTRLTVT.

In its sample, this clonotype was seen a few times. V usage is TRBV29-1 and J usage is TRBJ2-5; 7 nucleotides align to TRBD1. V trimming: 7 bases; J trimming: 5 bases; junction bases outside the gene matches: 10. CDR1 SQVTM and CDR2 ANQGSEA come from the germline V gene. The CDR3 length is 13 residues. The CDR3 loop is CSASTGVGETQYF. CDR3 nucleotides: TGCAGCGCTAGCACAGGGGTCGGGGAGACCCAGTACTTC.

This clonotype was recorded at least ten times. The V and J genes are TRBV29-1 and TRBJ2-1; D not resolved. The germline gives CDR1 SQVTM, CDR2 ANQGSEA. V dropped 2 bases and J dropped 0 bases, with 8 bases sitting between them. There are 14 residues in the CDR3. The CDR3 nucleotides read TGCAGCGTTGAACCTAGTCGCTCCTACAATGAGCAGTTCTTC. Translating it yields CSVEPSRSYNEQFF.

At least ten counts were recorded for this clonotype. In DNA form, the CDR3 reads TGTGCCAGCAGTCCAGGGGACGTAACCTCTGGAAACACCATATATTTT. The encoded protein is CASSPGDVTSGNTIYF. J is TRBJ1-3 and V is TRBV12-3 or TRBV12-4; D might be TRBD1 (6 bases). The V end was cut by 5 bases, the J end by 0 bases, with 14 bases between. The CDR3 consists of 16 residues.

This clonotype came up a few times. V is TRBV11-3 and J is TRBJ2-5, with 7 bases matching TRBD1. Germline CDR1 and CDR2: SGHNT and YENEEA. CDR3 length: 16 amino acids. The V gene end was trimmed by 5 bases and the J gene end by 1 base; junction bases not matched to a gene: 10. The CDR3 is CASSLRTGLGQETQYF. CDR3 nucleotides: TGTGCCAGCAGCCTACGGACAGGACTCGGCCAAGAGACCCAGTACTTC. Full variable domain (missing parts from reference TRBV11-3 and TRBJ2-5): EAGVVQSPRYKIIEKKQPVAFWCNPISGHNTLYWYLQNLGQGPELLIRYENEEAVDDSQLPKDRFSAERLKGVDSTLKIQPAELGDSAVYLCASSLRTGLGQETQYFGPGTRLLVL.

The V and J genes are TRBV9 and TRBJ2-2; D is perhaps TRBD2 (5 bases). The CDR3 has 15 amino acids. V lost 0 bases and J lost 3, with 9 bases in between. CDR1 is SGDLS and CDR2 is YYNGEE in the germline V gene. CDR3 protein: CASSVASSYTGELFF. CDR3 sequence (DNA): TGTGCCAGCAGCGTAGCTTCTAGCTACACCGGGGAGCTGTTTTTT.

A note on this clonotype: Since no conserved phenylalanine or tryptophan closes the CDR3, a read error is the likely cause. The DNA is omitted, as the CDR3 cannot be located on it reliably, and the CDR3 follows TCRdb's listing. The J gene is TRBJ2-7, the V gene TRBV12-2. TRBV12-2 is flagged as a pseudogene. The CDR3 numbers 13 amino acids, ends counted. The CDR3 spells CASRLGQPNEQYY.

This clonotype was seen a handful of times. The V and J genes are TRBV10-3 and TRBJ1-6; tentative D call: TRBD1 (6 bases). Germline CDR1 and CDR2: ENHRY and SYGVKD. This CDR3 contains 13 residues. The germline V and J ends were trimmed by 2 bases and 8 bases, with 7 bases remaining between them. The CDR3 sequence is CAISERGYSPLHF. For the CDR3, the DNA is TGTGCCATCAGTGAGAGGGGGTATTCACCCCTCCACTTT.